A single sample gave rise to the 16 T cell receptor beta chains below, sequenced in a study of T-cell reconstitution after alpha-beta-depleted transplantation in children. The library targeted TCRbeta and was prepared with unique molecular identifiers. TCRdb ran MiXCR on the PCR reads and lists one entry per CDR3 protein. The table records over 550,000 distinct CDR3 sequences, roughly a tenth of them present only once. Sample: PBMCs from the stem cell graft donor, taken from the stem cell graft. The receptor set was obtained from a human donor who donated a stem cell graft to a child with acute myeloid leukemia.

The chain employs TRBV5-5 and TRBJ2-5; perhaps TRBD1 as D (5 bases). The germline V and J ends were trimmed by 4 bases and 0 bases, with 10 bases remaining between them. Germline V gene sequence: CDR1 SGHKS, CDR2 YYEKEE (reference sequence). This CDR3 is built from 14 residues. The CDR3 reads CASSIQANQETQYF. The CDR3 coding sequence is TGTGCCAGCAGCATACAGGCGAACCAAGAGACCCAGTACTTC.

Ten or more counts support this clonotype. The J gene is TRBJ2-7, the V gene TRBV20-1, with D unresolved. This CDR3 contains 15 residues. Germline-derived CDR1 and CDR2 are DFQATT and SNEGSKA (reference sequence). V lost 2 bases to trimming and J lost 0 bases, with 14 bases between them. The CDR3 nucleotides are TGCAGTGCTAGATCCACAAGGGAACTCTCCTACGAGCAGTACTTC. Amino acids: CSARSTRELSYEQYF.

This clonotype was found many times. The V call is TRBV18, the J call TRBJ2-1; a weak D match, TRBD1 (6 bases). V dropped 6 bases and J dropped 10 bases, with 22 bases sitting between them. From germline, CDR1 is KGHSH and CDR2 LQKENI. The CDR3 contains 15 residues. CDR3 residues: CASSGGFSEQEEQFF. The CDR3 DNA follows: TGTGCCAGCTCTGGGGGCTTCTCAGAACAGGAGGAGCAGTTCTTC.

The table lists this clonotype with many counts. This chain uses TRBV28 with TRBJ2-7; a possible D gene is TRBD1 (7 bases). Germline V gene sequence: CDR1 MDHEN, CDR2 SYDVKM. This CDR3 region has 12 residues. V was clipped by 7 bases and J by 4 bases, with 11 bases between them. In nucleotides, the CDR3 is TGTGCCAGCAACAGGGGAGGATACGAGCAGTACTTC. Protein product: CASNRGGYEQYF. The complete variable domain, with remaining parts taken from reference TRBV28 and TRBJ2-7, reads DVKVTQSSRYLVKRTGEKVFLECVQDMDHENMFWYRQDPGLGLRLIYFSYDVKMKEKGDIPEGYSVSREKKERFSLILESASTNQTSMYLCASNRGGYEQYFGPGTRLTVT.

This clonotype has a count of ten or more. This rearrangement joins TRBV20-1 to TRBJ2-1, with 8 bases lining up with TRBD2. Germline-derived CDR1 and CDR2 are DFQATT and SNEGSKA (reference sequence). V lost 5 bases, J lost 7 bases, and 7 bases stayed unmatched. The CDR3 totals 13 residues. CDR3 residues: CSARREARNEQFF. In nucleotides, the CDR3 is TGCAGTGCTCGGCGGGAGGCTAGGAATGAGCAGTTCTTC.

This clonotype was counted a few times. CDR3 in DNA: TGTGCCAGCAGCTTAGGGACAGGGGGCCCCTCCTCCCAGTTCTTC. It specifies CASSLGTGGPSSQFF. The chain combines TRBV7-2 with TRBJ2-1; 11 nucleotides line up with TRBD1. This CDR3 contains 15 residues. Germline V CDR1 and CDR2: SGHTA, FQGNSA. The J segment lost 13 bases and the V segment lost 1 base, leaving 9 bases of the junction unmatched.

J is TRBJ2-6 and V is TRBV11-1, with D perhaps given as TRBD1 or TRBD2 (6 bases each). The CDR3 contains 16 residues. V gave up 6 bases and J gave up 4 bases, with 16 bases separating them. Germline V gives CDR1 SGHAT, CDR2 FQDESV (reference sequence). Here the CDR3 DNA reads TGTGCCAGCAGACCCCGGGGGCGCGTCGGGGCCAACGTCCTGACTTTC. Translation gives CASRPRGRVGANVLTF.

This clonotype occurred a few times. V and J are TRBV28 and TRBJ1-4, with 11 bases identical to TRBD1. The germline gives CDR1 MDHEN, CDR2 SYDVKM. The CDR3 length is 16 residues. The V segment lost 3 bases and the J segment 7 bases; nucleotides outside the gene matches: 7. This chain's CDR3 is CASSLPGTGGGEKLFF. Here the CDR3 DNA reads TGTGCCAGCAGTTTGCCCGGGACAGGGGGAGGTGAAAAACTGTTTTTT.

V is TRBV29-1 and J is TRBJ2-5; 9 bases are shared with TRBD1. CDR3 length: 12 amino acids. Germline assignment: CDR1 SQVTM and CDR2 ANQGSEA. The V and J ends lost 7 bases and 5 bases, in that order; junction bases with no gene match: 5. CDR3 DNA sequence: TGCAGCGCAGACAGGGGGAGGGAGACCCAGTACTTC. It encodes CSADRGRETQYF.

This clonotype appeared a few times. The chain uses TRBV15 and TRBJ2-5, with D tentatively TRBD1 (5 bases). V gave up 1 base and J gave up 2 bases, with 11 bases separating them. Germline values: CDR1 LNHNV, CDR2 YYDKDF (reference sequence). There are 15 residues in the CDR3. For the CDR3, the DNA is TGTGCCACCAGCAGAGCCGTTTCAGGGCAAGAGACCCAGTACTTC. This translates into CATSRAVSGQETQYF. Full variable domain (outside the CDR3, taken from reference TRBV15 and TRBJ2-5): DAMVIQNPRYQVTQFGKPVTLSCSQTLNHNVMYWYQQKSSQAPKLLFHYYDKDFNNEADTPDNFQSRRPNTSFCFLDIRSPGLGDTAMYLCATSRAVSGQETQYFGPGTRLLVL.

This clonotype was counted a few times. The J gene is TRBJ1-2, the V gene TRBV11-2, with TRBD1 identical over 7 bases. From germline, CDR1 is SGHAT and CDR2 FQNNGV. This CDR3 is built from 17 residues. J gave up 4 bases and V 0 bases, and 11 bases lay outside the gene matches. The CDR3 here is CASSLEDRVASFYGYTF. In DNA form, the CDR3 reads TGTGCCAGCAGCTTAGAAGACAGGGTAGCTTCTTTCTATGGCTACACCTTC.

The chain couples TRBV9 to TRBJ2-7; 7 positions match TRBD2. The ends lost 3 bases at V and 3 bases at J; junction bases unmatched: 6. This CDR3 spans 14 amino acids. CDR1 SGDLS and CDR2 YYNGEE come from the germline V gene. CDR3 sequence: CASSGAGSGYEQYF. The DNA of the CDR3 is TGTGCCAGCAGCGGAGCGGGATCGGGCTACGAGCAGTACTTC.

This chain joins TRBV13 and TRBJ2-5, with D possibly matching TRBD1 (5 bases). Germline V lookup: CDR1 PRHDT, CDR2 FYEKMQ (reference sequence). The germline V and J ends were trimmed by 2 bases and 4 bases, with 14 bases remaining between them. This CDR3 has 15 residues. CDR3 sequence: CASSLRQGRRETQYF. DNA of the CDR3: TGTGCCAGCAGCTTAAGGCAGGGCCGTCGAGAGACCCAGTACTTC.

This clonotype appeared many times. V gene TRBV28 combines with J gene TRBJ2-1; 7 positions agree with TRBD2. After removal of 4 bases from V and 4 bases from J, the junction contained 7 bases not matched to a gene. The CDR3 contains 15 residues. Germline lookup yields CDR1 MDHEN and CDR2 SYDVKM. In DNA, the CDR3 is TGTGCCAGCAGTTCCGGGGAGGGAAGATACAATGAGCAGTTCTTC. Protein sequence: CASSSGEGRYNEQFF. The full variable domain, with the rest looked up from reference TRBV28 and TRBJ2-1, is DVKVTQSSRYLVKRTGEKVFLECVQDMDHENMFWYRQDPGLGLRLIYFSYDVKMKEKGDIPEGYSVSREKKERFSLILESASTNQTSMYLCASSSGEGRYNEQFFGPGTRLTVL.

The chain's CDR3 is CASSQAHPAGGSYNEQFF. For the CDR3, the DNA is TGTGCCAGCAGCCAGGCCCACCCAGCGGGAGGTTCCTACAATGAGCAGTTCTTC. This chain joins TRBV4-2 and TRBJ2-1; 9 bases line up with TRBD2. The CDR3 extends over 18 amino acids. V lost 3 bases, J lost 1 base, and 10 bases stayed unmatched. Per germline, CDR1 LGHNA and CDR2 YNFKEQ.

This clonotype was found many times. DNA for the CDR3: TGTGCCAGCAGCCAAGATGACTACGAGGGAGGAGCCAAAAACATTCAGTACTTC. Protein: CASSQDDYEGGAKNIQYF. The chain uses TRBV4-2 and TRBJ2-4; TRBD2 might be the D (6 bases). CDR1 and CDR2 from the germline V gene are LGHNA and YNFKEQ. This CDR3 region has 18 residues. V lost 0 bases to trimming and J lost 0 bases, with 15 bases between them.